One and the same sample provided the 17 T cell receptor beta chains below, sequenced in a study of blood T cell repertoires in COVID-19. Profiled with immunoSEQ multiplex PCR; TCRdb holds only in-frame clones, not every one. In the table there are 140,000 to 150,000 clones, 75% to 85% of which are singletons. Sequences were obtained from peripheral blood. The receptors were gathered from a woman between 50 and 59 years old with acute or convalescent COVID-19.

V is TRBV13 and J is TRBJ2-3; D possibly corresponds to TRBD2 (6 bases). The V gene lost 5 bases and the J gene lost 3 bases, with 18 bases spanning the gap. The CDR3 totals 16 residues. Germline values: CDR1 PRHDT, CDR2 FYEKMQ (reference sequence). The CDR3 DNA reads as TGTGCCAGCAGCCCACCCCCCACTAGCCAAACAGATACGCAGTATTTT. Translating it yields CASSPPPTSQTDTQYF.

The chain uses TRBV28 and TRBJ1-6; D is ambiguous. V lost 1 base to trimming and J lost 4 bases, with 5 bases between them. CDR3 length: 14 residues. CDR1 and CDR2 (germline): MDHEN, SYDVKM. CDR3 bases: TGTGCCAGCAGTTTATCGGGGTATAATTCACCCCTCCACTTT. This codes for CASSLSGYNSPLHF.

A single count supports this clone. V gene TRBV29-1 combines with J gene TRBJ2-7, with 8 bases aligning to TRBD2. CDR1 is SQVTM and CDR2 is ANQGSEA in the germline V gene. V shed 7 bases and J 0 bases; nucleotides not matched to a gene: 17. The CDR3 runs 17 residues. CDR3 sequence reads: CSGEGLAGNPFSYEQYF. CDR3 DNA: TGCAGCGGTGAGGGGCTAGCGGGTAATCCCTTCTCCTACGAGCAGTACTTC.

The chain has TRBV7-7 and TRBJ2-1; D is perhaps TRBD1 (5 bases). The germline V gene has CDR1 SSHAT and CDR2 FNYEAQ (reference sequence). Trimming removed 5 bases from V and 3 bases from J, with 17 bases in between. There are 16 residues in the CDR3. CDR3 sequence: CASSPINQGLYNEQFF. CDR3 coding DNA: TGTGCCAGCAGCCCTATTAATCAGGGCCTCTACAATGAGCAGTTCTTC.

Remarks on this clone: Other DNA sequences of this sample code for an identical CDR3. The chain uses TRBV12-3 or TRBV12-4 and TRBJ1-1; D remains ambiguous. This CDR3 region has 13 residues. V lost 3 bases, J lost 1 base, and 6 bases lay in between. The CDR3 here is CASSFSGNTEAFF. DNA for the CDR3: TGTGCCAGCAGTTTCTCGGGGAACACTGAAGCTTTCTTT.

The rearrangement joins TRBV18 to TRBJ2-2; no reliable D call. Germline CDR1 is KGHSH and CDR2 is LQKENI. Trimming removed 2 bases at V and 7 bases at J, with 11 bases between. This CDR3 spans 14 amino acids. The CDR3 coding sequence is TGTGCCAGCTCACCATTTCCCGCCGGCGGGGAGCTGTTTTTT. Translation gives CASSPFPAGGELFF.

The chain has TRBV9 and TRBJ2-2, with D unclear. The CDR3 sequence is 14 residues long. CDR1 is SGDLS and CDR2 is YYNGEE in the germline V gene. Trimming took off 4 bases at V and 0 bases at J, with 7 bases between the two ends. In DNA form, the CDR3 reads TGTGCCAGCAGCTTGGGCTCGAACACCGGGGAGCTGTTTTTT. Translation: CASSLGSNTGELFF.

The V call is TRBV5-1, the J call TRBJ1-6, with TRBD1 matching over 8 bases. This CDR3 has 16 amino acids. Germline loops: CDR1 SGHRS, CDR2 YFSETQ. Trimming at V came to 4 bases and at J to 7 bases, leaving 10 bases not matched to a gene. The CDR3 loop reads CASSINPGTGNSPLHF. CDR3 nucleotide sequence: TGCGCCAGCAGCATAAATCCCGGGACAGGAAATTCACCCCTCCACTTT.

The chain is built from TRBV6-2 or TRBV6-3 and TRBJ2-3, with D unresolved. There are 15 residues in the CDR3. Germline V gene data show CDR1 as MNHEY and CDR2 as SVGEGT. V gave up 0 bases and J gave up 3 bases, with 10 bases separating them. The CDR3 loop is CASSYSPPKTDTQYF. DNA for the CDR3: TGTGCCAGCAGTTACTCCCCCCCTAAAACAGATACGCAGTATTTT.

V usage is TRBV29-1 and J usage is TRBJ1-5; 7 bases fit TRBD1. Germline V gene lookup returns CDR1 SQVTM and CDR2 ANQGSEA. The V segment lost 4 bases and the J segment 5 bases; nucleotides outside the gene matches: 11. CDR3 size: 15 residues. As DNA, the CDR3 is TGCAGCGTTGTCGTTCAGGGGGTTGCCGATCAGCCCCAGCATTTT. It yields the protein CSVVVQGVADQPQHF. Looking up the rest from reference TRBV29-1 and TRBJ1-5 gives the full variable domain: SAVISQKPSRDICQRGTSLTIQCQVDSQVTMMFWYRQQPGQSLTLIATANQGSEATYESGFVIDKFPISRPNLTFSTLTVSNMSPEDSSIYLCSVVVQGVADQPQHFGDGTRLSIL.

The chain joins TRBV5-1 to TRBJ1-1; D remains unclear. Germline V lookup: CDR1 SGHRS, CDR2 YFSETQ. V lost 2 bases to trimming and J lost 0 bases, with 8 bases between them. This CDR3 has 14 residues. CDR3 sequence reads: CASSLRGMNTEAFF. CDR3 coding DNA: TGCGCCAGCAGCTTACGGGGAATGAACACTGAAGCTTTCTTT.

This rearrangement joins TRBV6-5 to TRBJ2-2; TRBD1 might be the D (6 bases). Between the trimmed V and J ends, which lost 2 bases and 0 bases, there was a span of 10 bases. The CDR3 is 16 amino acids. The germline gives CDR1 MNHEY, CDR2 SVGAGI. The CDR3 region has the DNA TGTGCCAGCAGTTACAGGACAGCCCCGAACACCGGGGAGCTGTTTTTT. Its protein product is CASSYRTAPNTGELFF.

V usage is TRBV5-1 and J usage is TRBJ1-2, with 9 bases aligning to TRBD1. The CDR3 contains 16 residues. The V segment lost 0 bases and the J segment 3 bases; nucleotides outside the gene matches: 6. Germline assignment: CDR1 SGHRS and CDR2 YFSETQ. CDR3 sequence (DNA): TGCGCCAGCAGCTTGGCCCAGGGACAGGGTTACTATGGCTACACCTTC. This gives the protein CASSLAQGQGYYGYTF.

Many counts were recorded for this clone. This sequence joins TRBV6-5 and TRBJ2-7; TRBD1 matches 10 bases. CDR3 length: 14 residues. Trimming took 9 bases from V and 12 from J; bases not matched to a gene: 17. Germline-derived CDR1 and CDR2 are MNHEY and SVGAGI. The CDR3 loop is CAREGTGDAWVRYF. The CDR3 DNA is TGTGCCAGAGAGGGGACAGGGGACGCCTGGGTAAGGTACTTC.

This clone was counted between two and nine times. The V and J genes are TRBV19 and TRBJ1-5; TRBD1 agrees at 12 bases. Germline V gene data show CDR1 as LNHDA and CDR2 as SQIVND (reference sequence). V gave up 7 bases and J gave up 3 bases; unmatched junction bases: 13. The CDR3 is 18 residues long. The CDR3 region has the DNA TGTGCCAGTACAAGCCGGGGACAGGGGGCTCACTTCAATCAGCCCCAGCATTTT. It yields the protein CASTSRGQGAHFNQPQHF. Full variable domain (remainder filled in from reference TRBV19 and TRBJ1-5): DGGITQSPKYLFRKEGQNVTLSCEQNLNHDAMYWYRQDPGQGLRLIYYSQIVNDFQKGDIAEGYSVSREKKESFPLTVTSAQKNPTAFYLCASTSRGQGAHFNQPQHFGDGTRLSIL.

The J gene is TRBJ1-1, the V gene TRBV7-8; 10 bases agree with TRBD1. This CDR3 comprises 15 residues. The trim removed 1 base at V and 8 bases at J, leaving 7 bases unmatched. CDR1 is SGHVS and CDR2 is FQNEAQ in the germline V gene. The CDR3 nucleotides read TGTGCCAGCAGCTTAGTTCGACAGGGGGCAAGGGAAGCTTTCTTT. This encodes CASSLVRQGAREAFF.

A single count supports this clone. The rearrangement links TRBV6-5 to TRBJ1-5, with 9 positions matching TRBD1. CDR1 and CDR2 from the germline V gene are MNHEY and SVGAGI. The length of the CDR3 is 13 residues. Germline trimming cut 7 bases from V and 7 bases from J; bases unmatched to any gene: 5. The CDR3 DNA reads as TGTGCCAGCACTGGGACAGGGAGGCAGCCCCAGCATTTT. Residues: CASTGTGRQPQHF.